The 2 T cell receptor beta chains below all came from one sample that was sequenced in a study of blood T cell repertoires in COVID-19. Generated by immunoSEQ multiplex PCR, the TCRdb table keeps only in-frame clones and is missing some. Of about 200,000 clones in the sample, 89% were seen once. The sequenced sample consisted of PBMCs or T cells enriched from blood (not recorded which). Source of these receptors: a woman aged 18-29 years who had recovered from COVID-19.

The chain uses TRBV19 and TRBJ2-3; possibly TRBD2 for D (6 bases). This CDR3 comprises 15 residues. Trimming shortened V by 6 bases and J by 1 base, and 14 bases separated the two germline ends. Germline CDR1 LNHDA, CDR2 SQIVND (reference sequence). Written as DNA, the CDR3 is TGTGCCAGTAGAAAGGGAGGCTCCGGCACAGATACGCAGTATTTT. Its translation is CASRKGGSGTDTQYF.

The chain combines TRBV3-1 (or the pseudogene TRBV3-2) with TRBJ1-1, with a possible D match to TRBD1 (6 bases). V gave up 5 bases and J gave up 0 bases, with 16 bases separating them. From germline, CDR1 is LGHDT and CDR2 YNNKEL (reference sequence). CDR3 length: 16 residues. The CDR3 DNA reads TGTGCCAGCAGCGGCGGGGGCTGGGAAGTGAACACTGAAGCTTTCTTT. This gives the protein CASSGGGWEVNTEAFF.